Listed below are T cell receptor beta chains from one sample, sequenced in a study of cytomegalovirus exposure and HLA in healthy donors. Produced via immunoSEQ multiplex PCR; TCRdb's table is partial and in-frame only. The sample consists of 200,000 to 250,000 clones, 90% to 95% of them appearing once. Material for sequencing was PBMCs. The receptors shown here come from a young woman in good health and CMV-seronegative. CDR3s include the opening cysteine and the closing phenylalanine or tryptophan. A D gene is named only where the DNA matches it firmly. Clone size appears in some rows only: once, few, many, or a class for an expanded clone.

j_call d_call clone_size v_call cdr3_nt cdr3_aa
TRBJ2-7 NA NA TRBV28 TGTGCCAGCGCGCCGGGGTGGGTGGGGGAGCAGTACTTC CASAPGWVGEQYF
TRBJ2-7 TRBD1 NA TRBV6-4 TGTGCCAGCAGCTGTGGGACAGAGGACTACGAGCAGTACTTC CASSCGTEDYEQYF
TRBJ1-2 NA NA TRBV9 TGTGCCAGCAGCCAACCCCCCCGAACGTGGGCTGGGGGCTACACCTTC CASSQPPRTWAGGYTF
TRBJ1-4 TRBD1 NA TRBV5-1 TGCGCCAGCAGCTTCGGACAGGGGGCGGGCACTAATGAAAAACTGTTTTTT CASSFGQGAGTNEKLFF
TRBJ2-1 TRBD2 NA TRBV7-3 TGTGCCAGCAGCCCAGGACTAGCCTTAACCTACAATGAGCAGTTCTTC CASSPGLALTYNEQFF
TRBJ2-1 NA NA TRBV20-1 TGCAGTGTTGAGGTCTACAATGAGCAGTTCTTC CSVEVYNEQFF
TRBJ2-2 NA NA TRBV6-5 TGTGCCAGCAGGAGGGATACCGGGGAGCTGTTTTTT CASRRDTGELFF
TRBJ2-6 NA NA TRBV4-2 TGTGCCAGCAGCCAAGATAGGGGCTCTGGGGCCAACGTCCTGACTTTC CASSQDRGSGANVLTF
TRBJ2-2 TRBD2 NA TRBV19 TGTGCCAGTACCGAGACTAGCTTGATCGGGGAGCTGTTTTTT CASTETSLIGELFF
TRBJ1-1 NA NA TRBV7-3 TGTGCCAGCAGCCCAGATGGTTTCGTACTGAACACTGAAGCTTTCTTT CASSPDGFVLNTEAFF
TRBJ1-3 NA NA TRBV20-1 TGCAGTGCTGGACAGGGAAACACCATATATTTT CSAGQGNTIYF
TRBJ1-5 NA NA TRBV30 TGTGCCTGGACACGGGGGGGGTCCGCCGGGCCCCAGCATTTT CAWTRGGSAGPQHF
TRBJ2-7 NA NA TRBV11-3 TGTGCCAGCAGCTTTGGGGGGGCGCAGCAGTACTTC CASSFGGAQQYF
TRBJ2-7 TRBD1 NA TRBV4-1 TGCGCCAGCAGCCCACCGGGACAGTCGGTATACGAGCAGTACTTC CASSPPGQSVYEQYF
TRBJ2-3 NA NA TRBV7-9 TGTGCCAGCAGCTTAGCCGGGAGTGGCACAGATACGCAGTATTTT CASSLAGSGTDTQYF
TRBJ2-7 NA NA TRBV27 TGTGCCAGCAGTTTATGGGGGACGGGGGTCCCCTACGAGCAGTACTTC CASSLWGTGVPYEQYF
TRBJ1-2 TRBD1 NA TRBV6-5 TGTGCCAGCAGAAGGACAGGGAACTATGGCTACACCTTC CASRRTGNYGYTF
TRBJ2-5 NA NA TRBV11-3 TGTGCCAGCAGTAGATCAGGGCGCCAAGAGACCCAGTACTTC CASSRSGRQETQYF
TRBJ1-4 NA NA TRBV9 TGTGCCAGCAGCCCCTTGGGAGCAACTAATGAAAAACTGTTTTTT CASSPLGATNEKLFF
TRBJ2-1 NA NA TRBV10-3 TGTGCCATCAGTGGCACCGAAGCCGCAAACAATGAGCAGTTCTTC CAISGTEAANNEQFF
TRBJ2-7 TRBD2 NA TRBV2 TGTGCCAGCAAAGGGACTAGCGGGGACACCTACGAGCAGTACTTC CASKGTSGDTYEQYF
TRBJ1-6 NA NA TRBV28 TGTGCCAGCAGTTCCGGACAGTCTCGGGTATCACCCCTCCACTTT CASSSGQSRVSPLHF
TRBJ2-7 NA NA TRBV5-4 TGTGCCAGCAGCTCTTATAGGGGCGAGCAGTACTTC CASSSYRGEQYF
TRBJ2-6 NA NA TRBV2 TGTGCCAGCACACAGTCCAGCTCTGGGGCCAACGTCCTGACTTTC CASTQSSSGANVLTF
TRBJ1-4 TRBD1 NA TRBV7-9 TGTGCCAGCACCCGATACGGGACAGGTGAAAAACTGTTTTTT CASTRYGTGEKLFF
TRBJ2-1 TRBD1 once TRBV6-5 TGTGCCAGCAGTACCGGCAGGGGGGAGCAGTTCTTC CASSTGRGEQFF
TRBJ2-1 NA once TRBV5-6 TGTGCCAGCAGCCGGCCTGACAGCTCCTACAATGAGCAGTTCTTC CASSRPDSSYNEQFF
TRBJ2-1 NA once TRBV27 TGTGCCAGCAGTTACCTGGACGCAAACGGAGGTGAGCAGTTCTTC CASSYLDANGGEQFF
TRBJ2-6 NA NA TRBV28 TGTGCCAGCAGTTTATTCCCGACACTCTCTGGGGCCAACGTCCTGACTTTC CASSLFPTLSGANVLTF
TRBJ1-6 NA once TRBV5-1 TGCGCCAGCAGCGAGGACGACAGCCGTCGGGTTAATTCACCCCTCCACTTT CASSEDDSRRVNSPLHF
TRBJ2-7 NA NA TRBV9 TGTGCCAGCAGCGTAGGGAGCGAGCAGTACTTC CASSVGSEQYF
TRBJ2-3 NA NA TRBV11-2 TGTGCCAGCAGCTTCAACGATAACACCCAGATGCCGCAGTATTTT CASSFNDNTQMPQYF
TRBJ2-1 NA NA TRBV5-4 TGTGCCAGCAGCATGCTAATGGAGCTCAACAATGAGCAGTTCTTC CASSMLMELNNEQFF
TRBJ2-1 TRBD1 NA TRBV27 TGTGCCAGCACACGGCCGAGACAGGGATTAATCATCAGCAATGAGCAGTTCTTC CASTRPRQGLIISNEQFF
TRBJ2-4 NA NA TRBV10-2 TGCGCCAGCAGTGGAGGCCGGACAGGGAGGGGAAACATTCAGTACTTC CASSGGRTGRGNIQYF
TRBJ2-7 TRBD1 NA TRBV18 TGTGCCAGCTCACCACGGGACAGGGTTTCCGAGCAGTACTTC CASSPRDRVSEQYF
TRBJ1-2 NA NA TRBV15 TGTGCCACCAGCAGTTGGGGCGGGGGTCTGGGTGGCTACACCTTC CATSSWGGGLGGYTF
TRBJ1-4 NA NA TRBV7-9 TGTGCCAGCAGCTCAAATACCGGGACAAAAAATGAAAAACTGTTTTTT CASSSNTGTKNEKLFF
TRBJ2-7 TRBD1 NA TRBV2 TGTGCCTCGACAGGGTCGAGCTCCTACGAGCAGTACTTC CASTGSSSYEQYF
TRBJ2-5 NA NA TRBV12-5 TGTGCTAGTCGGGACACAGGATGGACCCAGTACTTC CASRDTGWTQYF
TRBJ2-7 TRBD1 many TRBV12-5 TGTGCTAGTGGTTTGAGACAGGGTGCCTCGTACGAGCAGTACTTC CASGLRQGASYEQYF
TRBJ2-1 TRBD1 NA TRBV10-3 TGTGCCATCAGTGAGTCTACGGCTGGGACAGCATACAATGAGCAGTTCTTC CAISESTAGTAYNEQFF
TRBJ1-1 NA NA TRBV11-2 TGTGCCAGCAGCCCGAACCCGGTCTCTGGCACTGAAGCTTTCTTT CASSPNPVSGTEAFF
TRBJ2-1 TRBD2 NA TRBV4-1 TGCGCCAGCAGCCAAGCGTTTTCCCCTAGCGGGATGTACAATGAGCAGTTCTTC CASSQAFSPSGMYNEQFF
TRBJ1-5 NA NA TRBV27 TGTGCCAGCGGAAGGACAGCATTACAGCCCCAGCATTTT CASGRTALQPQHF